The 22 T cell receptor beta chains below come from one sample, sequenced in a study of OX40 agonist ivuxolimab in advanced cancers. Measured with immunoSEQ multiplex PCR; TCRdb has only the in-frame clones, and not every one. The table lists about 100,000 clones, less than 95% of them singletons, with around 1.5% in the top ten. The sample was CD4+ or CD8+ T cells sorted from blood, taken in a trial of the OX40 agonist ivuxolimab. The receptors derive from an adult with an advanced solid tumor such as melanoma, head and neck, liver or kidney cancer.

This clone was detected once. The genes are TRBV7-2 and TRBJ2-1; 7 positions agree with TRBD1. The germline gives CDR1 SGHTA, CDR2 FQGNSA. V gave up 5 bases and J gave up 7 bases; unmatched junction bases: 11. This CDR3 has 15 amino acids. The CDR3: CASSQTGNRGNEQFF. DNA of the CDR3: TGTGCCAGCAGCCAGACAGGGAATAGGGGAAATGAGCAGTTCTTC.

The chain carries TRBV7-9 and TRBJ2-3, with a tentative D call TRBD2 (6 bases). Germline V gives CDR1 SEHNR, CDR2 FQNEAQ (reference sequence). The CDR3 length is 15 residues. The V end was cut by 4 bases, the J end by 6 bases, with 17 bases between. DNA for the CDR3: TGTGCCAGCAGCTGGATGAGGGCAGGAGGGGATACGCAGTATTTT. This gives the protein CASSWMRAGGDTQYF.

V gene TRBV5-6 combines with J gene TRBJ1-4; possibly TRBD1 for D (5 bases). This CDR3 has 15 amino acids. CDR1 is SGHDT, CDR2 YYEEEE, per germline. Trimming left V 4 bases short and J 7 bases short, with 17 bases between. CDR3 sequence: CASSQTDQAAEKLFF. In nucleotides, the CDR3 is TGTGCCAGCAGCCAGACAGATCAGGCGGCTGAAAAACTGTTTTTT.

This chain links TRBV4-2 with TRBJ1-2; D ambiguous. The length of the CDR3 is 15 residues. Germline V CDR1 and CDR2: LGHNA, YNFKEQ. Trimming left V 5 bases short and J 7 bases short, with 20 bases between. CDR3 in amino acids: CASSLGDSEGFGYTF. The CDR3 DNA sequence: TGTGCCAGCAGCTTGGGCGACTCTGAGGGCTTTGGCTACACCTTC.

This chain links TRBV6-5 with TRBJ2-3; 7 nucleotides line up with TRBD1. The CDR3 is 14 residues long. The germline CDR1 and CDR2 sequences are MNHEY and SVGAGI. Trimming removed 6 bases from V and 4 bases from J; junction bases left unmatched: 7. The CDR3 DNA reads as TGTGCCAGCAGCCTCAGGCAGGGGGCAGATACGCAGTATTTT. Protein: CASSLRQGADTQYF.

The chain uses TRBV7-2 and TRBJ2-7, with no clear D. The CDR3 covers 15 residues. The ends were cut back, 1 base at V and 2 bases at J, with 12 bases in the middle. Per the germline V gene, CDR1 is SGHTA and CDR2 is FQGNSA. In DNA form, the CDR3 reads TGTGCCAGCAGCTTAGTTTTGCGTCCCCCCTACGAGCAGTACTTC. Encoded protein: CASSLVLRPPYEQYF.

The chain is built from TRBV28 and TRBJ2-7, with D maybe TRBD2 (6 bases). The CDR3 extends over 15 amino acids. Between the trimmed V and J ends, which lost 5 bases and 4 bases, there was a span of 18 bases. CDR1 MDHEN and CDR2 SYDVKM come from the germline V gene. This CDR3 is CASSLGLLGRYEQYF. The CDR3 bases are TGTGCCAGCAGTCTAGGACTACTCGGTAGGTACGAGCAGTACTTC.

The CDR3 region is CASSLVLDSYEQYF. CDR3 coding DNA: TGCGCCAGCAGCTTGGTTCTGGATTCCTACGAGCAGTACTTC. J is TRBJ2-7 and V is TRBV5-1; no clear D gene. The germline CDR1 and CDR2 sequences are SGHRS and YFSETQ. The V end was cut by 0 bases, the J end by 1 base, with 8 bases between. The CDR3 spans 14 residues.

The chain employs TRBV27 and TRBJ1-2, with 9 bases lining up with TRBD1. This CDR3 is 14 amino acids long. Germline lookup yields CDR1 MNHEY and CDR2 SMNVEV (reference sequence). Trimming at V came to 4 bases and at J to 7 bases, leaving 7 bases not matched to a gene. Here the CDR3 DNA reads TGTGCCAGCAGTTCCCGGGACAGGGCGGGTGGCTACACCTTC. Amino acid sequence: CASSSRDRAGGYTF.

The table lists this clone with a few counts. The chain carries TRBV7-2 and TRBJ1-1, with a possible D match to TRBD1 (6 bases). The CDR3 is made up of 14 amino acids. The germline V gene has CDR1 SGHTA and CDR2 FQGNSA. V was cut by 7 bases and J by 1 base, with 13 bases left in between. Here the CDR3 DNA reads TGTGCCAGCATCTTTCCGGGACAGAACACTGAAGCTTTCTTT. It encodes CASIFPGQNTEAFF. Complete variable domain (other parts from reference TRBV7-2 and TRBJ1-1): GAGVSQSPSNKVTEKGKDVELRCDPISGHTALYWYRQSLGQGLEFLIYFQGNSAPDKSGLPSDRFSAERTGGSVSTLTIQRTQQEDSAVYLCASIFPGQNTEAFFGQGTRLTVV.

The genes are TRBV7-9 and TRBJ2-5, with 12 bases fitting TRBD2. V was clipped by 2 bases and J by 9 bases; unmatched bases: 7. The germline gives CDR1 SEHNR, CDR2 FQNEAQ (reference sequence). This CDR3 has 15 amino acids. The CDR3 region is CASSLRTSGMVSQYF. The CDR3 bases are TGTGCCAGCAGCTTAAGGACTAGCGGGATGGTGTCCCAGTACTTC.

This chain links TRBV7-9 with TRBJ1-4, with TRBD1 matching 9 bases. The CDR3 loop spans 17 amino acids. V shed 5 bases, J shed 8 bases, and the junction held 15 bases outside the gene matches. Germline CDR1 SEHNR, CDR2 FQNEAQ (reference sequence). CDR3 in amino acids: CASSLDRGKDPREKLFF. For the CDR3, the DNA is TGTGCCAGCAGCCTAGACAGGGGGAAGGACCCGAGGGAAAAACTGTTTTTT.

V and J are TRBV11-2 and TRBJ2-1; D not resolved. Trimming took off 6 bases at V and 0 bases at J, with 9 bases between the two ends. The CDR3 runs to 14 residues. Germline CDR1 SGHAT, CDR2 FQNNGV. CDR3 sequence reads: CASSLAASYNEQFF. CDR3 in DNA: TGTGCCAGCAGTTTGGCGGCCTCCTACAATGAGCAGTTCTTC.

The CDR3 loop is CASSESGRASEQYF. CDR3 sequence (DNA): TGTGCCAGCAGTGAGAGCGGGAGGGCCAGTGAGCAGTACTTC. This rearrangement joins TRBV6-1 to TRBJ2-7; 10 bases align to TRBD2. V gave up 3 bases and J gave up 7 bases; unmatched junction bases: 6. The germline V gene encodes CDR1 MNHNS and CDR2 SASEGT. The CDR3 loop spans 14 amino acids.

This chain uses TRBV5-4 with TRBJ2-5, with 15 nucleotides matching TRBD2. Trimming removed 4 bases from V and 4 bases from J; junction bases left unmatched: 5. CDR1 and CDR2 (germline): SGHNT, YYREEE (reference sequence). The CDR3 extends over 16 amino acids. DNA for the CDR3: TGTGCCAGCAGCCGGGGACTAGCGGGAGGAGTAGAGACCCAGTACTTC. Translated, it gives CASSRGLAGGVETQYF.

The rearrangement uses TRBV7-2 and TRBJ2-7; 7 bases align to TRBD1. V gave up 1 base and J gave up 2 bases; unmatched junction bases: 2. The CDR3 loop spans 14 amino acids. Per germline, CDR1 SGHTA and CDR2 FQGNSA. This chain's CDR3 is CASSLEQGPYEQYF. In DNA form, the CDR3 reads TGTGCCAGCAGCTTAGAACAGGGGCCCTACGAGCAGTACTTC.

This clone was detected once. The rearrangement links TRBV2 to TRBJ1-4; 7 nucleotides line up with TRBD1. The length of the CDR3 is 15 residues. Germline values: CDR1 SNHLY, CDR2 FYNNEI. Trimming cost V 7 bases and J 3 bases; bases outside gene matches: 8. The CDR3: CASNKMGTANEKLFF. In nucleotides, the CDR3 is TGTGCCAGCAATAAAATGGGGACAGCTAATGAAAAACTGTTTTTT.

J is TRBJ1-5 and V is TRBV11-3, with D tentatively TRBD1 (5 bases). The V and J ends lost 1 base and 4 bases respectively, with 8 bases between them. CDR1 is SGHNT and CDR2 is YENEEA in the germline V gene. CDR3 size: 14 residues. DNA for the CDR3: TGTGCCAGCAGCTTAGGGGGGATTAATCAGCCCCAGCATTTT. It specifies CASSLGGINQPQHF.

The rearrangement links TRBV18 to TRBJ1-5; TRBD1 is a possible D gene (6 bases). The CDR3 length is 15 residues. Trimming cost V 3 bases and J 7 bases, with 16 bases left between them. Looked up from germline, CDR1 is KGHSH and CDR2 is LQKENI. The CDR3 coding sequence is TGTGCCAGCTCACCTCGTACGGGGGGCGAACAGCCCCAGCATTTT. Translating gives CASSPRTGGEQPQHF.

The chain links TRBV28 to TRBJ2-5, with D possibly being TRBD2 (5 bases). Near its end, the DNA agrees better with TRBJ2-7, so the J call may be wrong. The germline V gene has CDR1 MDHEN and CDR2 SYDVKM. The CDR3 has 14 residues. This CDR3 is CASKSGGPTYEQYF. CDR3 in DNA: TGTGCCAGCAAATCGGGCGGGCCCACCTACGAGCAGTACTTC.

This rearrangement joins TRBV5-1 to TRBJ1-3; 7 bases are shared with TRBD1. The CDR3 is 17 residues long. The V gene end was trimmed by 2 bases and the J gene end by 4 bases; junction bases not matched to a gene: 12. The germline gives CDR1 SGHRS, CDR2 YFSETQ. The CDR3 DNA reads TGCGCCAGCAGCTTACGCCCCCAGGGACAGTCAGGAAACACCATATATTTT. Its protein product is CASSLRPQGQSGNTIYF. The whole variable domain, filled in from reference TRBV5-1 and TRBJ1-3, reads KAGVTQTPRYLIKTRGQQVTLSCSPISGHRSVSWYQQTPGQGLQFLFEYFSETQRNKGNFPGRFSGRQFSNSRSEMNVSTLELGDSALYLCASSLRPQGQSGNTIYFGEGSWLTVV.

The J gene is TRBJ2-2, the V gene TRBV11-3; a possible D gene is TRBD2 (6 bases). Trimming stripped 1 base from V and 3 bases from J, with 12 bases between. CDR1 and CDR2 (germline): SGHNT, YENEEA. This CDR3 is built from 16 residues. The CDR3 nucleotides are TGTGCCAGCAGCTTAGGGACGGGCGGGGACACCGGGGAGCTGTTTTTT. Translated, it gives CASSLGTGGDTGELFF.